This TCR beta chain originates from a study of blood T cell repertoires in COVID-19. Profiled with immunoSEQ multiplex PCR; TCRdb holds only in-frame clones, not every one. In the table there are 65,000 to 90,000 clones, roughly 86% of which are singletons. The V gene's germline CDR1 is LNHDA and CDR2 SQIVND (reference sequence). The CDR3 contains 16 residues. J gave up 6 bases and V 1 base, and 3 bases lay outside the gene matches. The J gene is TRBJ2-2, the V gene TRBV19; 12 bases align to TRBD2. The material sequenced was peripheral blood. The source is a man in his forties or fifties with active COVID-19. The CDR3 loop reads CASSIAASGRAGELFF. Written as DNA, the CDR3 is TGTGCCAGTAGTATAGCGGCTAGCGGGAGGGCCGGGGAGCTGTTTTTT.